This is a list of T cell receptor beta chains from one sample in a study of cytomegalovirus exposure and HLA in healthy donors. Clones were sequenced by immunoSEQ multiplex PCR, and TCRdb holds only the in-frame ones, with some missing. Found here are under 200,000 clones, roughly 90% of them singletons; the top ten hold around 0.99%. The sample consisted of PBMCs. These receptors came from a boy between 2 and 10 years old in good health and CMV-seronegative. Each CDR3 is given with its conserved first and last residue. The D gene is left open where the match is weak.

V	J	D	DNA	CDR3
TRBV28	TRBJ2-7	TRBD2	TGTGCCAGCAGTTTACAGGGACTAGCCTCCTACGAGCAGTACTTC	CASSLQGLASYEQYF
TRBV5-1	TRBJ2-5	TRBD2	TGCGCCAGCAGGACTAGCGGGGGTGTTGTGTATCAAGAGACCCAGTACTTC	CASRTSGGVVYQETQYF
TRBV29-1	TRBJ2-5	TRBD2	TGCAGCGTTGAATGGCAGGGACTAGCGGGAGTAGAGACCCAGTACTTC	CSVEWQGLAGVETQYF
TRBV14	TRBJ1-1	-	TGTGCCAGCAGCCAAGGATCCTACAGGGCAGCTTTCTTT	CASSQGSYRAAFF
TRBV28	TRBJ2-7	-	TGTGCCAGCTTCGGCGGCCCCTACGAGCAGTACTTC	CASFGGPYEQYF
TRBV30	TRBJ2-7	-	TGTGCCTGGAGTGTACGTTCCGGGATATCCTACGAGCAGTACTTC	CAWSVRSGISYEQYF
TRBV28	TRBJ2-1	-	TGTGCCAGCAGAGCGGCCGGGGGCTCCTACAATGAGCAGTTCTTC	CASRAAGGSYNEQFF
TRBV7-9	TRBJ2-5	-	TGTTCCAGCAGCTTAGACGTCGGGACCCAGTACTTC	CSSSLDVGTQYF
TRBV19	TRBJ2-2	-	TGTGCCAGTAGTATCAAACTAGCATTGAACACCGGGGAGCTGTTTTTT	CASSIKLALNTGELFF
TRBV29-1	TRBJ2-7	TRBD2	TGCAGCGTAGCGGGGCTAGCGGGATCTTACGAGCAGTACTTC	CSVAGLAGSYEQYF